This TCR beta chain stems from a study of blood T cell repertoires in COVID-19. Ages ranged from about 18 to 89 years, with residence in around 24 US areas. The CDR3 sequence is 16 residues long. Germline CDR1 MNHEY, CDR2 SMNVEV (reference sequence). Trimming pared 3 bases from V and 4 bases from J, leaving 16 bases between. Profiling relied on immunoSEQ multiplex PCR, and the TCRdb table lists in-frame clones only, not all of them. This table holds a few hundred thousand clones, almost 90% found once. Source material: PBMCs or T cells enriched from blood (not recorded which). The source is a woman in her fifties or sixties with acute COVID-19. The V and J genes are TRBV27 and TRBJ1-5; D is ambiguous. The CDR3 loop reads CASSFSLRVGNQPQHF. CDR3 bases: TGTGCCAGCAGTTTTTCATTGAGGGTTGGGAATCAGCCCCAGCATTTT.